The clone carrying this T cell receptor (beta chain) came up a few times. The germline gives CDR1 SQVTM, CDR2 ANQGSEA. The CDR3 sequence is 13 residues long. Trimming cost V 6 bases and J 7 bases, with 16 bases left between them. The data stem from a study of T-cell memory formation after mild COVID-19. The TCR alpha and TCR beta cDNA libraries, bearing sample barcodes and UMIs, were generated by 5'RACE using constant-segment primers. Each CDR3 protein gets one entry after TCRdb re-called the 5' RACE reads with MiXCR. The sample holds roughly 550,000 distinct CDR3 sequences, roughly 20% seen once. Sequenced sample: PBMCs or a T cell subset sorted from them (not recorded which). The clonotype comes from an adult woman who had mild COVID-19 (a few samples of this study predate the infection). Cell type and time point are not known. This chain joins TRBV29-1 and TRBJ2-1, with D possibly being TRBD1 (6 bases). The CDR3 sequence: CSVTGRGWNEQFF. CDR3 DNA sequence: TGCAGCGTCACAGGGAGAGGTTGGAATGAGCAGTTCTTC.